These T cell receptor beta chains were read from a single sample in a study of blood T cell repertoires in COVID-19. Assay: immunoSEQ multiplex PCR; the TCRdb copy retains only in-frame clones and omits some. The table has about 160,000 clones, around nine tenths seen once. Input material: peripheral blood. These receptors came from a woman in her 70s with COVID-19, enrolled during active disease. Each CDR3 is given with its conserved first and last residue. The D gene is left open where the match is weak. Only some rows state a clone size, as once, few, many or a class for expanded clones.

>14|TRBV5-4|NA|NA|TRBJ1-2
CATSRQENNYGYTF
TGTGCCACGAGCAGACAGGAGAATAACTATGGCTACACCTTC
>14|TRBV5-1|once|NA|TRBJ1-6
CASRANPPNSPLHF
TGCGCCAGCAGGGCAAACCCTCCAAATTCACCCCTCCACTTT
>14|TRBV16|NA|TRBD1|TRBJ2-1
CASSHQVTGDEQFF
TGTGCCAGCAGCCACCAAGTAACAGGGGATGAGCAGTTCTTC
>16|TRBV3-1/TRBV3-2|NA|NA|TRBJ2-5
CASSRSARAGQETQYF
TGTGCCAGCAGCCGTTCGGCTCGGGCGGGCCAAGAGACCCAGTACTTC
>13|TRBV12-3/TRBV12-4|NA|NA|TRBJ2-5
CASSFGFQETQYF
TGTGCCAGCAGTTTCGGGTTCCAAGAGACCCAGTACTTC
>16|TRBV11-2|NA|NA|TRBJ2-1
CASSLVGGISINEQFF
TGTGCCAGCAGCTTAGTTGGAGGAATTTCAATCAATGAGCAGTTCTTC
>17|TRBV11-2|NA|TRBD2|TRBJ2-5
CASSLVGGIPPQETQYF
TGTGCCAGCAGCTTAGTGGGAGGGATACCACCCCAAGAGACCCAGTACTTC
>15|TRBV6-5|NA|TRBD1|TRBJ1-1
CASRAPGQGITEAFF
TGTGCCAGCAGAGCACCGGGACAGGGGATCACTGAAGCTTTCTTT
>18|TRBV5-4|NA|NA|TRBJ2-5
CASSAGIGWAGVQETQYF
TGTGCCAGCAGCGCCGGCATTGGTTGGGCAGGGGTCCAAGAGACCCAGTACTTC
>15|TRBV24-1|few|NA|TRBJ2-5
CATSDPRLAGETQYF
TGTGCCACCAGTGATCCCCGCCTAGCCGGAGAGACCCAGTACTTC
>15|TRBV2|few|NA|TRBJ2-3
CASGGSGLSTDTQYF
TGTGCCAGCGGGGGGTCGGGGCTGAGCACAGATACGCAGTATTTT
>15|TRBV5-4|few|NA|TRBJ1-2
CASSPGIIIDYGYTF
TGTGCCAGCAGCCCCGGGATTATTATCGACTATGGCTACACCTTC
>17|TRBV5-1|NA|NA|TRBJ2-2
CASRFSSEGLGTGELFF
TGCGCCAGCCGATTTTCCTCGGAGGGGCTGGGCACCGGGGAGCTGTTTTTT
>13|TRBV12-3/TRBV12-4|few|NA|TRBJ1-1
CASSLERGTEAFF
TGTGCCAGCAGTTTAGAAAGGGGAACTGAAGCTTTCTTT
>15|TRBV5-1|NA|TRBD1|TRBJ2-1
CASSGATGRSNEQFF
TGCGCCAGCAGCGGGGCGACAGGGCGGTCCAATGAGCAGTTCTTC
>15|TRBV24-1|NA|NA|TRBJ2-5
CATSDPTGSGETQYF
TGTGCCACCAGTGACCCGACGGGGTCCGGGGAGACCCAGTACTTC
>11|TRBV4-1|NA|NA|TRBJ2-2
CATANTGELFF
TGCGCCACTGCGAACACCGGGGAGCTGTTTTTT
>12|TRBV3-1/TRBV3-2|NA|NA|TRBJ2-3
CASSPGTDTQYF
TGTGCCAGCAGCCCAGGGACAGATACGCAGTATTTT
>14|TRBV6-5|NA|TRBD1|TRBJ2-1
CASNRGQSYNEQFF
TGTGCCAGCAATCGGGGACAGAGCTACAATGAGCAGTTCTTC
>12|TRBV3-1/TRBV3-2|NA|NA|TRBJ1-5
CASGQYNQPQHF
TGTGCCAGCGGACAGTACAATCAGCCCCAGCATTTT
>15|TRBV30|NA|TRBD2|TRBJ2-5
CACPLGLAAQETQYF
TGTGCCTGTCCCTTGGGACTAGCGGCCCAAGAGACCCAGTACTTC
>16|TRBV6-6|NA|TRBD1|TRBJ2-3
CASRTDREAVPDTQYF
TGTGCCAGCAGGACAGACAGGGAAGCTGTGCCAGATACGCAGTATTTT
>14|TRBV4-2|NA|NA|TRBJ2-5
CASSQTRVQETQYF
TGTGCCAGCAGCCAAACGCGGGTCCAAGAGACCCAGTACTTC
>14|TRBV3-1/TRBV3-2|once|NA|TRBJ1-5
CASSQGQGNQPQHF
TGTGCCAGCAGCCAAGGACAGGGCAATCAGCCCCAGCATTTT
>12|TRBV30|NA|NA|TRBJ1-2
CAWSVADYGYTF
TGTGCCTGGAGTGTAGCCGACTATGGCTACACCTTC
>16|TRBV28|once|TRBD2|TRBJ2-5
CASSLLTSGGWETQYF
TGTGCCAGCAGTTTACTGACTAGCGGGGGTTGGGAGACCCAGTACTTC
>15|TRBV5-4|NA|NA|TRBJ1-1
CASSLLGGGYTEAFF
TGTGCCAGCAGCTTGTTGGGTGGGGGCTACACTGAAGCTTTCTTT
>14|TRBV2|NA|TRBD1|TRBJ1-1
CASMYRGLNPEAFF
TGTGCCAGCATGTACAGGGGCCTAAACCCTGAAGCTTTCTTT
>13|TRBV11-1|NA|NA|TRBJ1-2
CASSLGGGYGYTF
TGTGCCAGCAGCTTAGGAGGGGGCTATGGCTACACCTTC
>17|TRBV18|few|NA|TRBJ1-3
CASSPRPGDFSGNTIYF
TGTGCCAGCTCACCACGACCGGGGGACTTCTCTGGAAACACCATATATTTT
>13|TRBV2|NA|NA|TRBJ1-6
CASHRELVSPLHF
TGTGCATCCCACAGGGAGCTCGTTTCACCCCTCCACTTT
>16|TRBV7-9|NA|TRBD1|TRBJ1-5
CASSLQGATSNQPQHF
TGTGCCAGCAGCCTACAGGGGGCTACCAGCAATCAGCCCCAGCATTTT